Listed below are T cell receptor beta chains from one sample, sequenced in a study of Graves' ophthalmopathy and Graves' hyperthyroidism. TCRdb processed the multiplex PCR reads anew with MiXCR; each CDR3 protein has one entry. The repertoire includes 500,000 to 800,000 distinct CDR3 sequences, more than 40% of them detected once, and 2.5% to 3.5% sits in the top ten. Sample: peripheral blood. Every receptor here comes from an adult man with Graves' ophthalmopathy. Both conserved end residues are part of each CDR3. A D gene is named only where the DNA matches it firmly. Some rows mark clone size as missing; the rest say once, few, many or name a class of expanded clone.

clone size	V gene	J gene	D gene	CDR3 length	CDR3 DNA	CDR3 protein
few	TRBV27	TRBJ1-1	-	15	TGTGCCAGCAGACCTCAGTGGAAGGACAACACTGAAGCTTTCTTT	CASRPQWKDNTEAFF
-	TRBV29-1	TRBJ1-2	TRBD1	13	TGCAGCGTAGAGGGACAGGGGGGAAATGGCTACACCTTC	CSVEGQGGNGYTF
few	TRBV30	TRBJ2-7	-	12	TGTGCCTGGAGTTCACAGGGCTACGAGCAGTACTTC	CAWSSQGYEQYF
many	TRBV7-8	TRBJ2-5	-	13	TGTGCCAGCAGCTTATATCCCCAAAAGACCCAGTACTTC	CASSLYPQKTQYF
-	TRBV29-1	TRBJ2-7	-	13	TGCAGCCAAACAGGACAGTTCTCCTACGAGCAGTACTTC	CSQTGQFSYEQYF
many	TRBV14	TRBJ1-1	-	15	TGTGCCAGCAGCCAAGCATGGGCACGGGGCACTGAAGCTTTCTTT	CASSQAWARGTEAFF
few	TRBV9	TRBJ1-5	-	14	TGTGCCAGCAGCCTGGACAGCCCTATTCAGCCCCAGCATTTT	CASSLDSPIQPQHF
-	TRBV14	TRBJ1-1	TRBD1	18	TGTGCCAGCAGCCCCGACCTTGGACAGGGGGTAGTGAACACTGAAGCTTTCTTT	CASSPDLGQGVVNTEAFF
many	TRBV5-8	TRBJ1-2	-	14	TGTGCCAGCAGCTTGGCCGGGACCGTCTATGGCTACACCTTC	CASSLAGTVYGYTF
many	TRBV20-1	TRBJ2-5	TRBD2	13	TGCAGTGCTAGAGCTAGCGGGATAGCGACCCAGTACTTC	CSARASGIATQYF
-	TRBV20-1	TRBJ1-5	TRBD1	16	TGCAGTGCTAGGGGACAGGGGGCCTATAGCAATCAGCCCCAGCATTTT	CSARGQGAYSNQPQHF
-	TRBV29-1	TRBJ1-2	TRBD1	14	TGCAGCGTTGGTCGACAGGGGAAGGACTATGGCTACACCTTC	CSVGRQGKDYGYTF
many	TRBV12-3/TRBV12-4	TRBJ1-5	TRBD1	18	TGTGCCAGCAGTCGCCGTCGGACAGGGGGCTATAGCAATCAGCCCCAGCATTTT	CASSRRRTGGYSNQPQHF
-	TRBV4-1	TRBJ2-1	TRBD2	16	TGCGCCAGCAGCCAAGGATCACTAGCGGGAAATGGTGAGCAGTTCTTC	CASSQGSLAGNGEQFF
-	TRBV3-1	TRBJ2-7	TRBD2	13	TGTGCCAGCAACGGGAGGGGGAACTACGAGCAGTACTTC	CASNGRGNYEQYF
many	TRBV24-1	TRBJ2-7	-	15	TGTGCCACCAGTGATTCGGACTGGTCTCCGGGGGAGCAGTACTTC	CATSDSDWSPGEQYF
few	TRBV6-6	TRBJ1-5	-	14	TGTGCCAGCAGTGCCTTGGAGAGCAATCAGCCCCAGCATTTT	CASSALESNQPQHF
-	TRBV3-1	TRBJ1-2	-	12	TGTGCCAGCAGCCAAGAAAGGTTCGGCTACACCTTC	CASSQERFGYTF
-	TRBV10-3	TRBJ1-4	TRBD1	16	TGTGCCATCAGTGAGCGAGGGACAGCTCAGAATGAAAAACTGTTTTTT	CAISERGTAQNEKLFF
few	TRBV5-1	TRBJ1-1	-	16	TGCGCCAGCAGCTTGGCGGTCAGCGCCTTGAACACTGAAGCTTTCTTT	CASSLAVSALNTEAFF
many	TRBV7-9	TRBJ1-1	-	12	TGTGCCAGCAGCGGAGGTACTACTGAAGCTTTCTTT	CASSGGTTEAFF
many	TRBV5-1	TRBJ1-4	-	14	TGCGCCAGCAGCTTGACCGCAGGTGATGAAAAACTGTTTTTT	CASSLTAGDEKLFF
-	TRBV12-5	TRBJ1-1	-	10	TGTGCTAGTGGTTTGGTCCCGGTATTCTTT	CASGLVPVFF
-	TRBV4-3	TRBJ1-1	-	15	TGCGCCAGCAGCCAAGACAATATCCAGAACACTGAAGCTTTCTTT	CASSQDNIQNTEAFF
-	TRBV10-3	TRBJ1-1	TRBD1	13	TGTGCCATCAGGCAACAGGGGTTGACTGAAGCTTTCTTT	CAIRQQGLTEAFF
-	TRBV10-3	TRBJ2-5	TRBD2	15	TGTGCCATCAGTGAGTCAGCGGGGGGTCGAGAGACCCAGTACTTC	CAISESAGGRETQYF
-	TRBV7-9	TRBJ2-5	TRBD1	13	TGTGCCAGCAGCTTCACAGGGGGCCCAGGCCAGTACTTC	CASSFTGGPGQYF
many	TRBV5-1	TRBJ1-5	-	14	TGCGCCAGCAGCTTGGGGACATTGGATCAGCCCCAGCATTTT	CASSLGTLDQPQHF
-	TRBV19	TRBJ1-5	-	15	TGTGCCAGCAAGCAACTGGGGGCGAGCAATCAGCCCCAGCATTTT	CASKQLGASNQPQHF
many	TRBV7-2	TRBJ2-7	TRBD1	14	TGTGCCAGCAGCTTGACAGGGGGCGGGTACGAGCAGTACTTC	CASSLTGGGYEQYF
few	TRBV12-3/TRBV12-4	TRBJ2-2	-	14	TGTGCCAGCAGTTTCGACAGATTCACCGGGGAGCTGTTTTTT	CASSFDRFTGELFF
-	TRBV29-1	TRBJ1-1	TRBD1	14	TGCAGCTTGGGACCGGGACAGCTGAACACTGAAGCTTTCTTT	CSLGPGQLNTEAFF
many	TRBV7-9	TRBJ1-3	-	14	TGTGCCAGCAGCTCCTACAGGGTTGGAAACACCATATATTTT	CASSSYRVGNTIYF
-	TRBV9	TRBJ1-2	-	15	TGTGCCAGCAGCCCTGGGGGTGGGGGTAACTATGGCTACACCTTC	CASSPGGGGNYGYTF
many	TRBV9	TRBJ1-1	TRBD1	14	TGTGCCAGCAGCACGGGACAGGGTAAAACTGAAGCTTTCTTT	CASSTGQGKTEAFF
many	TRBV25-1	TRBJ1-4	-	17	TGTGCCAGCAGTGAATATGCCCAGGGGACAACTAATGAAAAACTGTTTTTT	CASSEYAQGTTNEKLFF
-	TRBV7-2	TRBJ2-5	-	14	TGTGCCAGCAGCAGGACGGGGAGAACCGAGACCCAGTACTTC	CASSRTGRTETQYF
-	TRBV12-3/TRBV12-4	TRBJ2-3	-	15	TGTGCCAGCAGCCCCCACGGATGGACGGGCGATACGCAGTATTTT	CASSPHGWTGDTQYF
few	TRBV5-1	TRBJ2-2	TRBD2	18	TGCGCCAGCAGCTTGTCTCCCCTTAGCGGGGGGAACACCGGGGAGCTGTTTTTT	CASSLSPLSGGNTGELFF
many	TRBV25-1	TRBJ1-6	-	15	TGTGCCACCACATTACTAGATCCGGGTAATTCACCCCTCCACTTT	CATTLLDPGNSPLHF
many	TRBV19	TRBJ1-5	TRBD1	16	TGTGCCACCCGGACAGGGGGCGGCGGTGGCAATCAGCCCCAGCATTTT	CATRTGGGGGNQPQHF
-	TRBV15	TRBJ2-7	-	15	TGTGCCACCAGCAGAGTCGTAATGGGGGCCCACGAGCAGTACTTC	CATSRVVMGAHEQYF
-	TRBV27	TRBJ1-2	TRBD1	11	TGTGCCAGCAGCGACAGGGCTGGCTACACCTTC	CASSDRAGYTF
many	TRBV7-9	TRBJ1-2	-	13	TGTGCCAGCAGACTCGACAGCAGGGGAGGCTACACCTTC	CASRLDSRGGYTF
many	TRBV12-3/TRBV12-4	TRBJ2-5	TRBD1	13	TGTGCCAGCAGTTATACAGGGGAAGAGACCCAGTACTTC	CASSYTGEETQYF
many	TRBV20-1	TRBJ1-2	TRBD1	14	TGCAGTGCTAGGGGGACAGGGGCGCGCTATGGCTACACCTTC	CSARGTGARYGYTF
many	TRBV2	TRBJ1-2	-	13	TGTGCCAGCATGGTTCGGAAGGGGGACGGCTACACCTTC	CASMVRKGDGYTF
many	TRBV9	TRBJ2-2	-	11	TGTGCCAGTCGCTCTAGCGGGGAGCTGTTTTTT	CASRSSGELFF
many	TRBV10-3	TRBJ1-2	-	14	TGTGCCAGCCGCAACGGGGGAGCTAACTATGGCTACACCTTC	CASRNGGANYGYTF